A selection of T cell receptor beta chains follows, all from one sample in a study of blood T cell repertoires in COVID-19. Sequenced by immunoSEQ multiplex PCR; TCRdb stores in-frame clones only, minus some. The data contain approximately 250,000 clones, around 88% of them singletons. The source material was PBMCs or T cells enriched from blood (not recorded which). These receptors originate from a woman aged 40 to 50 with acute COVID-19. Both conserved end residues are part of each CDR3. The D gene is left open where the match is weak. Clone size, where shown, is once, few, many, or a class for clones that have expanded.

CDR3 protein,CDR3 DNA,V gene,clone size,J gene,D gene
CASSLSGMQFF,TGTGCCAGCAGTCTTAGCGGGATGCAGTTCTTC,TRBV6-5,.,TRBJ2-1,TRBD2
CASIRPTGELFF,TGTGCCAGTATTCGTCCTACCGGGGAGCTGTTTTTT,TRBV19,.,TRBJ2-2,.
CASSFGTGNTGELFF,TGTGCCAGCAGCTTCGGGACAGGGAACACCGGGGAGCTGTTTTTT,TRBV5-4,.,TRBJ2-2,TRBD1
CATSDATGMSNQPQHF,TGTGCCACCAGTGATGCGACAGGGATGAGCAATCAGCCCCAGCATTTT,TRBV24-1,.,TRBJ1-5,TRBD1
CASSFGQGDYSPLHF,TGTGCCAGCAGCTTCGGGCAGGGTGATTATTCACCCCTCCACTTT,TRBV5-4,.,TRBJ1-6,.
CASSQEEANTEAFF,TGTGCCAGCAGCCAAGAGGAGGCCAACACTGAAGCTTTCTTT,TRBV3-1/TRBV3-2,.,TRBJ1-1,.
CASIQPGVKNIQYF,TGTGCCAGCATACAACCAGGGGTAAAAAACATTCAGTACTTC,TRBV21-1,.,TRBJ2-4,.
CASSKGTTYNEQFF,TGTGCCAGCAGCAAAGGGACTACCTACAATGAGCAGTTCTTC,TRBV21-1,.,TRBJ2-1,.
CASSIIGGEAFF,TGTGCCAGCAGCATTATTGGCGGTGAAGCTTTCTTT,TRBV3-1/TRBV3-2,.,TRBJ1-1,.
CASSPMTGGLYNEQFF,TGTGCCAGCAGTCCTATGACAGGGGGCCTCTACAATGAGCAGTTCTTC,TRBV28,.,TRBJ2-1,TRBD1
CASSQSAQGYTF,TGTGCCAGCAGCCAAAGTGCTCAGGGCTACACCTTC,TRBV7-9,.,TRBJ1-2,.
CASSGNNSPLHF,TGCGCCAGCAGCGGCAATAATTCACCCCTCCACTTT,TRBV4-3,.,TRBJ1-6,.
CASSEGTGGADYGYTF,TGTGCCAGCAGTGAAGGCACAGGGGGCGCGGACTATGGCTACACCTTC,TRBV25-1,.,TRBJ1-2,TRBD1
CASGLGSGGSVGGELFF,TGTGCTAGTGGTTTAGGGTCGGGCGGGAGTGTAGGCGGGGAGCTGTTTTTT,TRBV12-5,.,TRBJ2-2,TRBD2
CASSYSNRVNIGGYTF,TGTGCCAGCAGTTACTCGAACAGGGTTAACATCGGAGGCTACACCTTC,TRBV6-5,.,TRBJ1-2,.
CASSYREQYF,TGTGCCAGCAGCTACAGGGAGCAGTACTTC,TRBV2,.,TRBJ2-7,.
CASRPRGGGLSTDTQYF,TGTGCCAGCAGGCCTCGCGGGGGGGGGCTTAGCACAGATACGCAGTATTTT,TRBV2,.,TRBJ2-3,TRBD2
CASSRAASGTDTQYF,TGTGCCAGCAGCCGCGCGGCTAGCGGCACAGATACGCAGTATTTT,TRBV5-4,few,TRBJ2-3,.
CASRPDTREQYF,TGTGCCAGCAGGCCCGACACCCGGGAGCAGTACTTC,TRBV6-5,.,TRBJ2-7,.
CASSLLGGEPNSPLHF,TGTGCCAGCAGTTTATTGGGGGGTGAGCCTAATTCACCCCTCCACTTT,TRBV28,.,TRBJ1-6,.
CASSRGIQKLFF,TGTGCCAGCAGCCGCGGCATTCAAAAACTGTTTTTT,TRBV16,.,TRBJ1-4,.
CASSQTGGSYEQYF,TGTGCCAGCAGCCAGACAGGGGGTTCCTACGAGCAGTACTTC,TRBV3-1/TRBV3-2,.,TRBJ2-7,TRBD1
CASSLAQGAYETQYF,TGCGCCAGCAGCTTGGCACAGGGGGCCTACGAGACCCAGTACTTC,TRBV5-1,.,TRBJ2-5,TRBD1
CASSQVLAKNIQYF,TGCGCCAGCAGCCAAGTCTTAGCCAAAAACATTCAGTACTTC,TRBV4-3,.,TRBJ2-4,.
CAWFGSVNTEAFF,TGTGCCTGGTTCGGGTCTGTGAACACTGAAGCTTTCTTT,TRBV30,few,TRBJ1-1,.
CASSRQGPAYEQYF,TGTGCCAGCAGTAGACAGGGGCCCGCCTACGAGCAGTACTTC,TRBV27,.,TRBJ2-7,TRBD1
CASSHGGPSSYNEQFF,TGCGCCAGCAGCCACGGAGGGCCCAGCTCCTACAATGAGCAGTTCTTC,TRBV5-1,.,TRBJ2-1,.
CAWSSGQETQYF,TGTGCCTGGAGTTCGGGTCAAGAGACCCAGTACTTC,TRBV30,.,TRBJ2-5,.
CASSGRGLAGNEQFF,TGTGCCAGCAGCGGGCGGGGACTAGCGGGAAATGAGCAGTTCTTC,TRBV7-9,.,TRBJ2-1,TRBD2
CSGTGNTEAFF,TGCAGCGGGACAGGTAACACTGAAGCTTTCTTT,TRBV20-1,.,TRBJ1-1,TRBD1